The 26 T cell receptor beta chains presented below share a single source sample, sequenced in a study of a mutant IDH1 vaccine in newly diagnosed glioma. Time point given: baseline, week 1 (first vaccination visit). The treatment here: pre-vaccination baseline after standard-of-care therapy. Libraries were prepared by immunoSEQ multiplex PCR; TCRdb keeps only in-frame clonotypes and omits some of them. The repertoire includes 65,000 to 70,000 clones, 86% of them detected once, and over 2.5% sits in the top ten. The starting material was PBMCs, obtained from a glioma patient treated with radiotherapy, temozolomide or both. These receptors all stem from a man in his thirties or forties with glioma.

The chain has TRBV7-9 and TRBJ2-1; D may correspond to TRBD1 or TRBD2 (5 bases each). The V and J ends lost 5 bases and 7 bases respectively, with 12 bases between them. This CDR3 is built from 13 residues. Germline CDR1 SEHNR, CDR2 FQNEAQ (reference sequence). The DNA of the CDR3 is TGTGCCAGCAGCCCCGGGACGGATAATGAGCAGTTCTTC. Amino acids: CASSPGTDNEQFF.

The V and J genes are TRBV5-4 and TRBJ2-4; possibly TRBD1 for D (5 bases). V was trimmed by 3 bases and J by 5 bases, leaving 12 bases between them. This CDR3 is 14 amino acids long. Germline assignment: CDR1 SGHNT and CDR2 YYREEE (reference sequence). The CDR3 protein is CASSSRVSENIQYF. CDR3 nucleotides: TGTGCCAGCAGCTCCAGGGTTTCTGAAAACATTCAGTACTTC.

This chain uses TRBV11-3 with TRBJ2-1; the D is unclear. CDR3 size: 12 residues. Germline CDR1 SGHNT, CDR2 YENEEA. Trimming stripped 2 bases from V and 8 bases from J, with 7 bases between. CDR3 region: CASSLRDYEQFF. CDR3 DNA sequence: TGTGCCAGCAGCTTACGCGACTATGAGCAGTTCTTC.

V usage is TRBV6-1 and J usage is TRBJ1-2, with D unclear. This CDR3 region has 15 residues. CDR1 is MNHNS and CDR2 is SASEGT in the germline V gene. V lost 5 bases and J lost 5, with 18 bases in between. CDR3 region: CASSLLSDGGYGYTF. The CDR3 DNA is TGTGCCAGCAGTTTGTTATCGGACGGCGGTTATGGCTACACCTTC.

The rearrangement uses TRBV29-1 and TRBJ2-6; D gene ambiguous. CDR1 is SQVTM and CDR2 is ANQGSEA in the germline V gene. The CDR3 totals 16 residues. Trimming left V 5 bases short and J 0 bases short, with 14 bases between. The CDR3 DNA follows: TGCAGCGTTTCGGCCAGTCTATTCTCTGGGGCCAACGTCCTGACTTTC. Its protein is CSVSASLFSGANVLTF.

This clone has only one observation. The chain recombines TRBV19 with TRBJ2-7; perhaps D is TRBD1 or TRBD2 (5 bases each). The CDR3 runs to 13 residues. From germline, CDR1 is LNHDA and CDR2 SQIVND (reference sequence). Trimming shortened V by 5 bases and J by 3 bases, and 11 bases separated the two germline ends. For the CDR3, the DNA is TGTGCCAGTAGTTTCCGGGACGGCTACGAGCAGTACTTC. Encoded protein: CASSFRDGYEQYF.

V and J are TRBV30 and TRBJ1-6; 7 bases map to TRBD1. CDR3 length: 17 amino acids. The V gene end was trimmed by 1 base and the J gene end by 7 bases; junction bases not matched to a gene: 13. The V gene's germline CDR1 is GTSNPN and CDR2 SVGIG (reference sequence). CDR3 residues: CAWSGHQGQGVNSPLHF. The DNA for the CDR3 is TGTGCCTGGAGTGGCCATCAGGGGCAGGGGGTCAATTCACCCCTCCACTTT.

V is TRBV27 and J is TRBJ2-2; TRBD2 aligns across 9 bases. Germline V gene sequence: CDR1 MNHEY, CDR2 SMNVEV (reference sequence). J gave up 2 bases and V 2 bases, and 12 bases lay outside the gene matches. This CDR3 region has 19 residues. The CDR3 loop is CASSLIPPILAGNTGELFF. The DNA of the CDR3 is TGTGCCAGCAGTTTAATCCCCCCGATACTAGCGGGTAACACCGGGGAGCTGTTTTTT.

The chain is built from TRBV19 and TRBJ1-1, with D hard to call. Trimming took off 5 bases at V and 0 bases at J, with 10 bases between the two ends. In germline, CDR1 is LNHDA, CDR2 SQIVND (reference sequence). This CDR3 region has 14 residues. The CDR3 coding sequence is TGTGCCAGTAGTCGCGGGCAGATGAACACTGAAGCTTTCTTT. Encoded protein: CASSRGQMNTEAFF.

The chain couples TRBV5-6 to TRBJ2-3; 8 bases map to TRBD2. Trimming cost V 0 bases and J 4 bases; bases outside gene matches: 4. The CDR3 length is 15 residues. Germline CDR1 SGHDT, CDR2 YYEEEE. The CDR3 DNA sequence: TGTGCCAGCAGCTTGGCGGGGGGGCCGGCAGATACGCAGTATTTT. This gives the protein CASSLAGGPADTQYF. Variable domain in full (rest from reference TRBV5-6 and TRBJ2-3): DAGVTQSPTHLIKTRGQQVTLRCSPKSGHDTVSWYQQALGQGPQFIFQYYEEEERQRGNFPDRFSGHQFPNYSSELNVNALLLGDSALYLCASSLAGGPADTQYFGPGTRLTVL.

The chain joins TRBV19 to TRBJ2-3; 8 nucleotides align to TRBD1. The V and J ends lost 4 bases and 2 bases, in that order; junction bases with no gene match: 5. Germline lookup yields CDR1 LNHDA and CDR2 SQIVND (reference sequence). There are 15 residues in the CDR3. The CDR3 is CASSTGQGNTDTQYF. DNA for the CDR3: TGTGCCAGTAGTACCGGACAGGGCAACACAGATACGCAGTATTTT. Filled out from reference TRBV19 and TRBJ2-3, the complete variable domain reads DGGITQSPKYLFRKEGQNVTLSCEQNLNHDAMYWYRQDPGQGLRLIYYSQIVNDFQKGDIAEGYSVSREKKESFPLTVTSAQKNPTAFYLCASSTGQGNTDTQYFGPGTRLTVL.

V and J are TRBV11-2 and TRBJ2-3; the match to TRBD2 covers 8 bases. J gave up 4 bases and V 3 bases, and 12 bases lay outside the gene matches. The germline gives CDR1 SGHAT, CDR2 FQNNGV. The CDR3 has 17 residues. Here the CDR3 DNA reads TGTGCCAGCAGCTTTCCCCAGCGGGGGCCCGGGCCAGATACGCAGTATTTT. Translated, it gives CASSFPQRGPGPDTQYF.

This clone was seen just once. Here the CDR3 reads CASSSSGGPEAFF. The CDR3 coding sequence is TGCGCCAGCAGCTCTTCAGGGGGCCCTGAAGCTTTCTTT. The chain recombines TRBV5-1 with TRBJ1-1, with 8 bases that match TRBD1. This CDR3 contains 13 residues. Per germline, CDR1 SGHRS and CDR2 YFSETQ. Trimming took 3 bases from V and 6 from J; bases not matched to a gene: 4.

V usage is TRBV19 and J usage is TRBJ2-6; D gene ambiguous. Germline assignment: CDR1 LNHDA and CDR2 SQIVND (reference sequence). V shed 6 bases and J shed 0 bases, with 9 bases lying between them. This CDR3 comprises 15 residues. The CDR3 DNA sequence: TGTGCCAGTAGGGATTTGATCTCTGGGGCCAACGTCCTGACTTTC. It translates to CASRDLISGANVLTF.

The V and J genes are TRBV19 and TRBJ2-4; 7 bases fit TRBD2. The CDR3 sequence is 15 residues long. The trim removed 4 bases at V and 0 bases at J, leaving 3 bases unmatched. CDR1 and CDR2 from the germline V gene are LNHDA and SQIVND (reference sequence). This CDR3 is CASSSGGLAKNIQYF. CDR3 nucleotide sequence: TGTGCCAGTAGTAGCGGGGGTCTAGCCAAAAACATTCAGTACTTC. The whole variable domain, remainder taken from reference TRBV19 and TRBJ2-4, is DGGITQSPKYLFRKEGQNVTLSCEQNLNHDAMYWYRQDPGQGLRLIYYSQIVNDFQKGDIAEGYSVSREKKESFPLTVTSAQKNPTAFYLCASSSGGLAKNIQYFGAGTRLSVL.

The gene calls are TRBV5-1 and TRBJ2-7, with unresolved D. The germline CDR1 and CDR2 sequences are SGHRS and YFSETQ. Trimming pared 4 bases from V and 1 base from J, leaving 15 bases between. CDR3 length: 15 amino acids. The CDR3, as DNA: TGCGCCAGCAGCCCCGGGCACGGTGGGTCCTACGAGCAGTACTTC. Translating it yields CASSPGHGGSYEQYF.

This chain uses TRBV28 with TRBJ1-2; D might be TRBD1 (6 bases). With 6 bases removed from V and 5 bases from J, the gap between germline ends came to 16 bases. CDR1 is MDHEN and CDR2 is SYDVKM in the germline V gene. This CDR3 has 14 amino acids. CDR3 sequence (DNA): TGTGCCAGCAGCCCACAGGGTATTGGGTATGGCTACACCTTC. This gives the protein CASSPQGIGYGYTF.

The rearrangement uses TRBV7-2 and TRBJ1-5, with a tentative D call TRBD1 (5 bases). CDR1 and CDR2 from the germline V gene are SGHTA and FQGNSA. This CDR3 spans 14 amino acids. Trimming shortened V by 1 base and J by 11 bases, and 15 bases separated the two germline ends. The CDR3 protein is CASSLGQPLGAQHF. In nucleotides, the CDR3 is TGTGCCAGCAGCTTAGGGCAGCCGCTGGGGGCCCAGCATTTT.

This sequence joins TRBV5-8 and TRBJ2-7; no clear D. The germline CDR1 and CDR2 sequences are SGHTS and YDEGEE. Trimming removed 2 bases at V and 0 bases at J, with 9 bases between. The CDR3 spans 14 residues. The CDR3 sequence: CASSFGLRSYEQYF. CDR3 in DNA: TGTGCCAGCAGCTTCGGGCTTCGCTCCTACGAGCAGTACTTC.

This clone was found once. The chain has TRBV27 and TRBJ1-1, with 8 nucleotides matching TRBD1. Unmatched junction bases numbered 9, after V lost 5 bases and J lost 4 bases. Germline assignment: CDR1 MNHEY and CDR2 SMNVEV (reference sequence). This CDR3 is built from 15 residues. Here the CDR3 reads CASSQTQGALTEAFF. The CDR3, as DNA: TGTGCCAGCAGTCAGACCCAGGGGGCCCTCACTGAAGCTTTCTTT.

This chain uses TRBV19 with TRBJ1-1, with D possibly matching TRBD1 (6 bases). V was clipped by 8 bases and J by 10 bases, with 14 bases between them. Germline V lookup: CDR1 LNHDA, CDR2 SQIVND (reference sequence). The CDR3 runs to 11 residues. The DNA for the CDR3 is TGTGCCAGTCGAACAGGGTCTACAGCTTTCTTT. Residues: CASRTGSTAFF.

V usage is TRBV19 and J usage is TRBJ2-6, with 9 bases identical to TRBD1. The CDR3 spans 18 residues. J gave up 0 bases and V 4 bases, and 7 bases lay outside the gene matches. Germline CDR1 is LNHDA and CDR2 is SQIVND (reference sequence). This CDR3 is CASSKGTGSSSGANVLTF. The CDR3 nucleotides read TGTGCCAGTAGTAAGGGGACAGGGTCTTCCTCTGGGGCCAACGTCCTGACTTTC.

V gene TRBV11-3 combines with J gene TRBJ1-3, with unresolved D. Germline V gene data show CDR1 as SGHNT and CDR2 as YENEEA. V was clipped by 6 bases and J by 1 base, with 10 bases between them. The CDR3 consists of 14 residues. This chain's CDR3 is CASSSGGSGNTIYF. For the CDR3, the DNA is TGTGCCAGCAGTTCAGGCGGTTCTGGAAACACCATATATTTT.

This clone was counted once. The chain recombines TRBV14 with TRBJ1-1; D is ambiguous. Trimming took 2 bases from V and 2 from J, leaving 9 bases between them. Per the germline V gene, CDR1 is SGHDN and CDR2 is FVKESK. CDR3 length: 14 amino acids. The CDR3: CASSQRTDNTEAFF. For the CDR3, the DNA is TGTGCCAGCAGCCAAAGGACCGACAACACTGAAGCTTTCTTT. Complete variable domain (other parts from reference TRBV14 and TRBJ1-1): EAGVTQFPSHSVIEKGQTVTLRCDPISGHDNLYWYRRVMGKEIKFLLHFVKESKQDESGMPNNRFLAERTGGTYSTLKVQPAELEDSGVYFCASSQRTDNTEAFFGQGTRLTVV.

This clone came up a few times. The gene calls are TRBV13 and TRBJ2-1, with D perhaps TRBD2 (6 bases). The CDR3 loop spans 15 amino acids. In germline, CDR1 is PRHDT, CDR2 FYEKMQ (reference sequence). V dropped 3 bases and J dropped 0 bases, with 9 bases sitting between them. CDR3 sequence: CASSFRDSSYNEQFF. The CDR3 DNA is TGTGCCAGCAGCTTCCGGGACTCCTCCTACAATGAGCAGTTCTTC.

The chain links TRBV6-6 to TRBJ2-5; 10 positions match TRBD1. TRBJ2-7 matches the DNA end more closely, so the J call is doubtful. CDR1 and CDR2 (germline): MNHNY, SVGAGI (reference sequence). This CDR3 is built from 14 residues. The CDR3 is CASSQGQGKPEQYF. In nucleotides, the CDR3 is TGTGCCAGCAGCCAGGGACAGGGGAAACCCGAGCAGTACTTC.